This entry describes one T cell receptor (beta chain). Libraries were prepared by immunoSEQ multiplex PCR; TCRdb keeps only in-frame clonotypes and omits some of them. This table has around 170,000 clones, under 95% appearing once. The germline gives CDR1 LNHNV, CDR2 YYDKDF (reference sequence). The germline V and J ends were trimmed by 4 bases and 2 bases, with 10 bases remaining between them. The CDR3 runs 14 residues. This sample was included in a study of T cell responses to AZD1222 COVID-19 vaccine. The material was peripheral blood, obtained on day 0 of AZD1222 vaccination. This clonotype was sampled from an adult in good health. V is TRBV15 and J is TRBJ2-3; a weak D match, TRBD1 (6 bases). The CDR3 here is CATSIRTATDTQYF. The CDR3, as DNA: TGTGCCACCAGCATACGGACAGCCACAGATACGCAGTATTTT.